A selection of T cell receptor beta chains follows, all from one sample in a study of CD8+ T cells in alopecia areata. The table came from immunoSEQ multiplex PCR; TCRdb's copy has only in-frame clones and leaves some out. The sample includes about 140,000 clones, around 62% of them seen just once. The sequenced sample consisted of CD8+ T cells sorted from blood. These receptors originate from a human donor in good health. Both conserved end residues are part of each CDR3.

j_gene,v_gene,CDR3aa
TRBJ2-1,TRBV15,CATNQDRALGYNEQFF
TRBJ2-2,TRBV28,CASSLRLYPGELFF
TRBJ2-7,TRBV7-9,CASTPPVSTSYEQYF
TRBJ2-1,TRBV28,CASGEGESYNEQFF
TRBJ2-1,TRBV4-1,CASSQVPGAAYNEQFF
TRBJ1-2,TRBV19,CASSPTVRDIQTNYGYTF
TRBJ1-2,TRBV5-4,CASSLGQSNYGYTF
TRBJ1-5,TRBV10-2,CASSGYGGRLSNQPQHF
TRBJ2-7,TRBV15,CATRRLDREYEQYF
TRBJ2-1,TRBV5-1,CASSSPGLAEQFF
TRBJ1-5,TRBV7-9,CASSGDGFNQPQHF
TRBJ2-1,TRBV6-5,CASSYSGTYNEQFF
TRBJ1-5,TRBV29-1,CSVARGLGQPQHF
TRBJ2-1,TRBV30,CAWLRDGNSYNEQFF
TRBJ1-5,TRBV30,CAWSSADTPNQPQHF
TRBJ2-7,TRBV29-1,CSPRRGEQYF
TRBJ2-3,TRBV20-1,CSARWDTQYF
TRBJ2-7,TRBV7-9,CASSEDGGTYEQYF
TRBJ1-5,TRBV9,CASSVEGSGDQPQHF
TRBJ2-7,TRBV29-1,CSVDPAGTSYEQYF
TRBJ1-2,TRBV29-1,CSVEVRQGYPYGYTF
TRBJ2-2,TRBV18,CASSPGGSISGELFF